The entry below gives a single T cell receptor (beta chain) sequence along with its context. Its antigen remains unidentified. The data stem from a study of cytomegalovirus exposure and HLA in healthy donors. Study-wide findings and caveats: Certain sequence variants were highly shared and formed a cluster, and this cluster was likely a sequencing artifact.

Trimming shortened V by 3 bases and J by 2 bases, and 12 bases separated the two germline ends. Germline CDR1 and CDR2: SSHAT and FNYEAQ (reference sequence). The CDR3 consists of 15 residues. This PCR relied on a set of 60 Vbeta primers and 13 Jbeta primers. Assay used: immunoSEQ multiplex PCR; TCRdb lists only in-frame clones, some missing. The sample lists more than 95,000 clones, about 59% occurring once. The rearrangement joins TRBV7-7 to TRBJ2-3, with a weak D call TRBD1 (6 bases). This TCR derives from a woman aged 40 to 49 in good health and CMV-seropositive. Sample: PBMCs. The CDR3 bases are TGTGCCAGCAGCTTTACGGGACATTCCACAGATACGCAGTATTTT. Amino acids: CASSFTGHSTDTQYF.